These T cell receptor beta chains were read from a single sample in a study of T cell responses to AZD1222 COVID-19 vaccine. Produced via immunoSEQ multiplex PCR; TCRdb's table is partial and in-frame only. The sample shows about 180,000 clones, 88% of them seen only once. The material sequenced was peripheral blood, taken on day 0 of AZD1222 vaccination. Receptors were obtained from an adult in good health. The CDR3 runs from the conserved cysteine through the conserved F or W. The D gene is left open where the match is weak. Size is omitted from some rows. Given values are once, few, many or a class for expanded clones.

TRBJ2-1 | - | - | TRBV9 | TGTGCCAGCAGCGAAAGGGGGGCACCCTACAATGAGCAGTTCTTC | CASSERGAPYNEQFF
TRBJ2-6 | - | - | TRBV6-5 | TGTGCCAGCAGTAGGCACCTCTCTGGGGCCAACGTCCTGACTTTC | CASSRHLSGANVLTF
TRBJ2-3 | TRBD1 | - | TRBV4-2 | TGTGCCAGCAGCCTAGCCGGGACAGGTCAGACAAGAGTAAGCACGCAGTATTTT | CASSLAGTGQTRVSTQYF
TRBJ1-1 | - | - | TRBV28 | TGTGCCAGCAGTTTTGTAGGGATGAACACTGAAGCTTTCTTT | CASSFVGMNTEAFF
TRBJ1-2 | - | - | TRBV5-1 | TGCGCCAGCAGTTTTGGACAGACCGTTAACTATGGCTACACCTTC | CASSFGQTVNYGYTF
TRBJ1-1 | - | - | TRBV20-1 | TGCAGTGCTAGGGGACACGAAGCTTTCTTT | CSARGHEAFF
TRBJ1-3 | - | - | TRBV3-1/TRBV3-2 | TGTGCCAGCAGCCAAGACGGTCGCTCTGGAAACACCATATATTTT | CASSQDGRSGNTIYF
TRBJ2-2 | - | - | TRBV7-2 | TGTGCCAGCAGCTTTCGCCTACTCCAGGGGGAGCTGTTTTTT | CASSFRLLQGELFF
TRBJ1-1 | - | - | TRBV5-1 | TGCGCCAGCGCCTACCTCCCGGACAGCATGAACACTGAAGCTTTCTTT | CASAYLPDSMNTEAFF
TRBJ2-2 | TRBD1 | - | TRBV2 | TGTGCCAGCAGTGAAGCGCAAGACAGGGTAAAGACTACACGGGAGCTGTTTTTT | CASSEAQDRVKTTRELFF
TRBJ2-7 | - | - | TRBV28 | TGTGCCAGCAGTTTCGGACGGACCTACGAGCAGTACTTC | CASSFGRTYEQYF
TRBJ2-7 | TRBD1 | - | TRBV10-3 | TGTGCCATCAACCCGGACAGGGGTGTTGGGCAGTACTTC | CAINPDRGVGQYF
TRBJ2-2 | TRBD2 | once | TRBV28 | TGTGCCAGCAGGCCTGGGGGGGACCTAAACACCGGGGAGCTGTTTTTT | CASRPGGDLNTGELFF
TRBJ2-5 | - | - | TRBV21-1 | TGTGCCAGCAGACTCCTCCGGGACAGGGGGTACCAAGAGACCCAGTACTTC | CASRLLRDRGYQETQYF
TRBJ1-1 | - | - | TRBV6-1 | TGTGCCAGCAGTGAAGTAACTGAAGCTTTCTTT | CASSEVTEAFF
TRBJ2-2 | - | few | TRBV19 | TGTGCCAGTAGTATAGCACGGAACACCGGGGAGCTGTTTTTT | CASSIARNTGELFF
TRBJ2-7 | - | - | TRBV30 | TGTGCCTGGAGTGCGACCGACTACTCCTACGAGCAGTACTTC | CAWSATDYSYEQYF
TRBJ1-6 | TRBD1 | - | TRBV5-1 | TGCGCCAGCAGCTCAGGGGACAGGTGGAATTCACCCCTCCACTTT | CASSSGDRWNSPLHF
TRBJ2-3 | TRBD2 | - | TRBV11-2 | TGTGCCAGCAGCCATAGGGGACTAGCGGTGGTGAGGGGCACAGATACGCAGTATTTT | CASSHRGLAVVRGTDTQYF
TRBJ2-1 | TRBD1 | - | TRBV7-3 | TGTGCCAGCAGTCAGGGACAGGGGTCAAGGCCGAGCTCCTACAATGAGCAGTTCTTC | CASSQGQGSRPSSYNEQFF
TRBJ2-7 | - | - | TRBV3-1/TRBV3-2 | TGTGCCAGCAGCCATAGGACAGCACCCTACGAGCAGTACTTC | CASSHRTAPYEQYF
TRBJ1-4 | TRBD1 | - | TRBV7-9 | TGTGCCAGCAGCAAAGGGACAGGGCAACCGAATGAAAAACTGTTTTTT | CASSKGTGQPNEKLFF
TRBJ2-1 | TRBD2 | - | TRBV7-2 | TGTGCCAGCAGCACAGGACTAGCGGGTTACAATGAGCAGTTCTTC | CASSTGLAGYNEQFF
TRBJ2-2 | - | - | TRBV19 | TGTGCCAGTAGGGCGCCTTGGAGCACCGGGGAGCTGTTTTTT | CASRAPWSTGELFF
TRBJ2-1 | - | - | TRBV7-9 | TGTGCCAGCAGCTTAGCCGGGGGATCTCTCCTACAGTTCTTC | CASSLAGGSLLQFF
TRBJ2-7 | - | - | TRBV4-2 | TGTGCCAGCAGCCAAGCGGCCAGCGATACCTACGAGCAGTACTTC | CASSQAASDTYEQYF
TRBJ2-7 | TRBD1 | - | TRBV5-6 | TGTGCCAGCAGCTTAACAGGGGGCGGGTACTACGAGCAGTACTTC | CASSLTGGGYYEQYF
TRBJ1-2 | - | once | TRBV19 | TGTGCCAGTAGTGGCGGGCAACTAGCTGGCTACACCTTC | CASSGGQLAGYTF
TRBJ1-1 | - | - | TRBV6-5 | TGTGCCAGCAGTTACATGGGGACTGAAGCTTTCTTT | CASSYMGTEAFF
TRBJ2-3 | - | - | TRBV7-2 | TGTGCCAGCAGCTTCCGGGGTAGGCCTCCAGATACGCAGTATTTT | CASSFRGRPPDTQYF
TRBJ1-2 | TRBD1 | - | TRBV10-3 | TGTGCCATCCAGGGGGCTTGGGATGGCTACACCTTC | CAIQGAWDGYTF
TRBJ2-2 | TRBD1 | - | TRBV7-6 | TGTGCCAGCAGCTTAGTAGTTTGGGACAGGGGGCCCACCGGGGAGCTGTTTTTT | CASSLVVWDRGPTGELFF
TRBJ2-2 | - | - | TRBV24-1 | TGTGCCACCAGTGATTTAGACAAGAACACCGGGGAGCTGTTTTTT | CATSDLDKNTGELFF
TRBJ1-5 | - | - | TRBV12-3/TRBV12-4 | TGTGCCATGGTGGGTTGGAGAAATCAGCCCCAGCATTTT | CAMVGWRNQPQHF
TRBJ2-5 | - | medium-sized | TRBV4-1 | TGCGCCAGCAGCCAAGCCACAGGGTCGCCAGACCAAGAGACCCAGTACTTC | CASSQATGSPDQETQYF
TRBJ2-5 | - | once | TRBV24-1 | TGTGCCACCAGTGATGGGAGGACAAAAGAGACCCAGTACTTC | CATSDGRTKETQYF
TRBJ1-2 | - | - | TRBV10-3 | TGTGCCATCAGTGAGGACAGCCGCACAGCCCTCGGTGGCTACACCTTC | CAISEDSRTALGGYTF
TRBJ1-1 | - | - | TRBV27 | - | CASSTSGRAFF
TRBJ1-5 | TRBD1 | - | TRBV24-1 | TGTGCCACCAGTGATTTGCCCCGGGGACAGTTCAATCAGCCCCAGCATTTT | CATSDLPRGQFNQPQHF
TRBJ2-2 | - | - | TRBV6-5 | TGTGCCAGCAAGAAGGGGGACCCGAACACCGGGGAGCTGTTTTTT | CASKKGDPNTGELFF
TRBJ1-5 | TRBD1 | - | TRBV7-9 | TGTGCCAGCAGTCCGGGACAGGGTCGCAACAATCAGCCCCAGCATTTT | CASSPGQGRNNQPQHF
TRBJ2-1 | - | - | TRBV6-5 | TGTGCCAGCAGTCTCGCAGGGGCCGTTGATGAGCAGTTCTTC | CASSLAGAVDEQFF
TRBJ1-4 | - | - | TRBV30 | TGTGCCTGGAGATTAGCTGAAAAACTGTTTTTT | CAWRLAEKLFF
TRBJ1-5 | TRBD1 | once | TRBV7-3 | TGTGCCAGCAGCTTTCCACAGGGGGTTAGCAATCAGCCCCAGCATTTT | CASSFPQGVSNQPQHF
TRBJ1-6 | TRBD1 | few | TRBV2 | TGTGCCAGCAGTTTGGGACAGGGGGGTTCACCCCTCCACTTT | CASSLGQGGSPLHF
TRBJ2-5 | - | - | TRBV7-2 | TGTGCCAGCAGCTTGGAGGGGGCGCTGGGGACCCAAGAGACCCAGTACTTC | CASSLEGALGTQETQYF
TRBJ1-2 | TRBD1 | - | TRBV4-1 | TGCGCCAGCAGCCAAGGGGGACAGGCATATGGCTACACCTTC | CASSQGGQAYGYTF
TRBJ2-3 | - | many | TRBV6-1 | TGTGCCAGCAGTGAAGGTCCTACTAGCACAGATACGCAGTATTTT | CASSEGPTSTDTQYF
TRBJ1-1 | TRBD1 | - | TRBV10-3 | TGTGCCATCACCGACGGACAGGGTCGAGCTGAAGCTTTCTTT | CAITDGQGRAEAFF
TRBJ1-3 | - | once | TRBV4-2 | TGTGCCAGCAGCGTAATGGTCGACTCTGGAAACACCATATATTTT | CASSVMVDSGNTIYF
TRBJ1-3 | - | - | TRBV28 | TGTGCCACTTCCATGTCATGGCAAGGAAACACCATATATTTT | CATSMSWQGNTIYF
TRBJ2-3 | - | - | TRBV6-2/TRBV6-3 | TGTGCCAGCAGTCGAGAGGGGGTCTTCACAGATACGCAGTATTTT | CASSREGVFTDTQYF
TRBJ2-6 | TRBD1 | once | TRBV7-6 | TGTGCCAGCAGACGGATCGGGACAGGACACTCTGGGGCCAACGTCCTGACTTTC | CASRRIGTGHSGANVLTF
TRBJ1-2 | - | - | TRBV7-9 | TGTGCCAGCAGCTTAGGGCAGGGAGGTAGTGGCTACACCTTC | CASSLGQGGSGYTF
TRBJ2-3 | - | - | TRBV27 | TGTGCCAGCAAGACAACCACAGATACGCAGTATTTT | CASKTTTDTQYF
TRBJ1-3 | - | - | TRBV13 | TGTGCCAGCAGCTTAGATGGAAACACCATATATTTT | CASSLDGNTIYF
TRBJ1-2 | TRBD1 | - | TRBV4-1 | TGCGCCAGCAGCCAAGAACAGGGGAACTATGGCTACACCTTC | CASSQEQGNYGYTF
TRBJ1-1 | - | - | TRBV2 | TGTGCCAGCAGTGGTCATACGGACAGGAACACTGAAGCTTTCTTT | CASSGHTDRNTEAFF
TRBJ2-2 | - | - | TRBV2 | TGTGCCAGCAAGGTCGTGTCTAACACCGGGGAGCTGTTTTTT | CASKVVSNTGELFF
TRBJ1-2 | - | - | TRBV19 | TGTGCCAGTTCCCGTGGGGGGAACTATGGCTACACCTTC | CASSRGGNYGYTF